The clone carrying this T cell receptor (beta chain) was picked up many times. The data were obtained in a study of breast tumors, draining lymph nodes, adjacent tissues. CDR1 SGHRS and CDR2 YFSETQ come from the germline V gene. The V end was cut by 1 base, the J end by 3 bases, with 19 bases between. The CDR3 sequence is 18 residues long. TCRdb redid the calling of the multiplex PCR reads with MiXCR, one entry per CDR3 protein. Found here are approximately 52,000 distinct CDR3 sequences, over 40% of them singletons; the top ten hold roughly a tenth. The chain recombines TRBV5-1 with TRBJ2-2, with no clear D. Sequencing used breast tumor tissue. The origin of this receptor is a female donor with breast cancer. Some clones in this sample may be carry-over from other donors' samples. The CDR3 DNA sequence: TGCGCCAGCAGCTTGTTAAGTCTGGGCTCAGCCTACACCGGGGAGCTGTTTTTT. Translation gives CASSLLSLGSAYTGELFF.